This T cell receptor beta chain comes out of a study of CD8 T cells in Susac syndrome. Note on this clonotype: The target antigen is unknown.

General study results and limits: The study conceded that its TCR sequencing and HLA analysis involved relatively few individuals.

Random hexamers were used to reverse transcribe about 0.5 to 1 ug of RNA. TCRdb used MiXCR to reprocess the immunoSEQ multiplex PCR reads, holding one entry per CDR3 protein. The sample holds 77,000 or so distinct CDR3 sequences, about 95% seen once. Each multiple sclerosis control was a treatment-naive patient with relapsing-remitting disease that was either stable or active. Purification of the CD8+ and CD4+ T cells relied on negative isolation, and TEMRA cells underwent FACS enrichment. This sequence originates from a human donor with multiple sclerosis. Sequences were obtained from CD8+ T cells from PBMCs.

The CDR3 region is CASSDLQTEAFF. The CDR3 region has the DNA TGTGCCAGCAGTGATTTGCAAACAGAAGCTTTCTTT. J is TRBJ1-1 and V is TRBV25-1; D ambiguous. The CDR3 covers 12 residues. Germline CDR1 reads MGHDK; CDR2 reads SYGVNS. The V end was cut by 3 bases, the J end by 8 bases, with 10 bases between.